The present entry profiles one TCR beta chain with its context. This receptor's antigen is unknown. Qualities for individual bases were not recorded, and no much larger clone is one base off. The data belong to a study of T-cell memory formation after mild COVID-19 (dated by TCRdb to the early 2020s). For the wider study: TCR sequence clusters from the two donors were found to be largely donor specific. Two young, previously healthy adult volunteers made up the cohort, one male and one female. Longitudinal TCRalpha and TCRbeta repertoire sequencing tracked T-cell clones expanding and contracting after mild COVID-19 in a couple of donors.

From the germline V gene, CDR1 is SNHLY and CDR2 is FYNNEI. V is cut by 3 bases and J by 4 bases, and the space between the germline ends is 10 bases. Reading from cysteine to phenylalanine, the CDR3 counts 15 amino acids. Of the read, only the CDR3 DNA is kept; its 45 bases are in frame from base 1. Data came from an Illumina NovaSeq 6000. TCRalpha and TCRbeta cDNA libraries were constructed by 5'RACE with constant-segment primers, with sample barcodes and unique molecular identifiers being introduced. Trizol reagent was used to extract RNA from every sample. Libraries were amplified in two PCR steps, with a second sample barcode and Illumina TruSeq adapters added in the second step. Sequencing of libraries was performed on an Illumina NovaSeq with 2 x 150 bp paired-end reads. Per the original workflow: The reads were demultiplexed and collapsed into UMI-guided consensus sequences using migec v1.2.7. Using mixcr v2.1.11, the UMI consensuses were aligned to TRA and TRB V and J templates and assembled into clonotypes. Clonotypes were classified as expanded or contracted when called significant by both edgeR and NoisET, with noise models trained on biological replicates. For edgeR calls, the thresholds were a false discovery rate-adjusted p below 0.01 and a log2 fold-change of 1. As an exploratory analysis of dynamics, max-normalized trajectories of the 1000 most abundant clonotypes were examined by PCA with hierarchical clustering. Separately sequenced CD4+ and CD8+ repertoires were used to assign the CD4 or CD8 phenotype of responding clones. The public reads were reanalyzed by TCRdb: fastp trimming at Q25, MiXCR alignment, in-frame beta chains only. Each entry is one CDR3 protein sequence, shown with its most common DNA and genes. What appears here as the V and J calls and clone size reflects TCRdb's work, not the paper's. This sample comprises about 110,000 distinct CDR3 sequences, 17% of them detected only once. 25% to 30% of the sample belongs to the ten largest clones.

Overall results and qualifications from the work: Some responding clones were detected in pre-infection memory, which suggested that pre-existing cross-reactive memory T cells had joined the SARS-CoV-2 response. Clones contracting from day 15 to 85 had balanced CD4/CD8 phenotypes, while a second wave expanding from day 15 to 37 was biased towards CD4+. Contracting CD4+ clones turned up mainly in the CM and EM memory subsets, whereas EMRA was where CD8+ clones were enriched. The study covered only a couple of mild cases, and larger cohorts including severe cases with pre-infection samples were considered necessary. SARS-CoV-2 specificity of the second-wave clones peaking on day 37 was not confirmed.

PBMCs were isolated by Ficoll-Paque density gradient centrifugation. The receptor chain draws on TRBV2 and TRBJ2-6, with an unclear D gene assignment. Sequencing was performed on PBMCs or a T cell subset sorted from them (not recorded which). This sequence was found in an adult woman who had mild COVID-19 (a few samples of this study predate the infection). The sample titles of this study are shuffled in the database, so cell type and time point are left out; the donor was told from shared clones. The CDR3 protein: CASSEGRVGANVLTF. The DNA reads TGTGCCAGCAGTGAGGGCAGAGTCGGGGCCAACGTCCTGACTTTC.